These 14 T cell receptor beta chains share one sample of origin, sequenced in a study of CD8 T cells in ankylosing spondylitis. TCRdb reprocessed the 5' RACE reads with MiXCR, giving one entry per CDR3 protein. Found here are 250,000 to 400,000 distinct CDR3 sequences, 9.5% to 13% of them singletons; the top ten hold roughly a tenth. Material: blood, either unsorted or a sorted T cell fraction (not recorded which). These receptors came from a female donor with ankylosing spondylitis or in good health (not recorded which).

The gene calls are TRBV5-5 and TRBJ2-7; D might be TRBD1 (6 bases). V lost 2 bases and J 2 bases, leaving 17 bases between the germline ends. The CDR3 covers 16 residues. CDR1 and CDR2 (germline): SGHKS, YYEKEE (reference sequence). CDR3 in DNA: TGTGCCAGCAGCTTTCGGTCGCCTTCAGGGGCCTACGAGCAGTACTTC. It yields the protein CASSFRSPSGAYEQYF.

This chain connects TRBV5-1 to TRBJ1-1; unclear D gene. The CDR3 sequence is 14 residues long. CDR1 is SGHRS, CDR2 YFSETQ, per germline. V lost 4 bases to trimming and J lost 2 bases, with 12 bases between them. The CDR3 sequence is CASSLRRPNTEAFF. For the CDR3, the DNA is TGCGCCAGCAGCCTGAGGCGACCAAACACTGAAGCTTTCTTT.

This clonotype has ten or more counts. The rearrangement links TRBV12-3 or TRBV12-4 to TRBJ1-5; D gene unclear. The germline V and J ends were trimmed by 3 bases and 0 bases, with 12 bases remaining between them. This CDR3 has 16 residues. CDR3 sequence: CASSLMVIDSNQPQHF. DNA for the CDR3: TGTGCCAGCAGTTTGATGGTTATTGATAGCAATCAGCCCCAGCATTTT.

The table lists this clonotype with many counts. The chain couples TRBV25-1 to TRBJ2-5; 11 nucleotides match TRBD2. CDR1 is MGHDK and CDR2 is SYGVNS in the germline V gene. V shed 2 bases and J 2 bases; nucleotides not matched to a gene: 13. This CDR3 contains 19 residues. CDR3 sequence (DNA): TGTGCCAGCAGTGAAGGGCACGGGACTAGCGGTACACCGCAAGAGACCCAGTACTTC. It yields the protein CASSEGHGTSGTPQETQYF.

This clonotype was counted many times. The J gene is TRBJ1-1, the V gene TRBV20-1; D is possibly TRBD1 (5 bases). Germline loops: CDR1 DFQATT, CDR2 SNEGSKA (reference sequence). Trimming stripped 0 bases from V and 4 bases from J, with 15 bases between. The CDR3 covers 15 residues. For the CDR3, the DNA is TGCAGTGCTAGAGAACTCCAGGTGGGGGGCACTGAAGCTTTCTTT. Amino acid sequence: CSARELQVGGTEAFF.

This clonotype was observed a few times. The chain uses TRBV5-1 and TRBJ1-4; D gene ambiguous. CDR3 length equals 13 residues. CDR1 and CDR2 from the germline V gene are SGHRS and YFSETQ. V lost 4 bases and J lost 10, with 14 bases in between. Here the CDR3 reads CASSPEGGGKLFF. The DNA of the CDR3 is TGCGCCAGCAGCCCGGAGGGAGGAGGAAAACTGTTTTTT.

This chain links TRBV7-9 with TRBJ2-7; D is unclear. The V end lost 3 bases, the J end lost 6 bases, and 18 bases lay between the germline ends. Germline V CDR1 and CDR2: SEHNR, FQNEAQ (reference sequence). The CDR3 runs to 15 residues. In DNA, the CDR3 is TGTGCCAGCAGCTTCCCGTGGGCAGGTCCCGGCGAGCAGTACTTC. Its protein is CASSFPWAGPGEQYF.

This clonotype was observed many times. The genes are TRBV29-1 and TRBJ2-3; 9 nucleotides match TRBD1. This CDR3 has 13 amino acids. CDR1 and CDR2 (germline): SQVTM, ANQGSEA. V lost 6 bases and J lost 5; bases outside the gene matches: 6. Written as DNA, the CDR3 is TGCAGCGTCGGGGGGACAGGGTTAGATACGCAGTATTTT. Its protein is CSVGGTGLDTQYF.

The chain employs TRBV3-1 and TRBJ1-1, with D perhaps matching TRBD1 (6 bases). Between the trimmed V and J ends, which lost 2 bases and 11 bases, there was a span of 27 bases. From germline, CDR1 is LGHDT and CDR2 YNNKEL (reference sequence). The CDR3 extends over 17 amino acids. The CDR3 loop is CASSQIRHTGTPFVAFF. CDR3 bases: TGTGCCAGCAGCCAAATTCGCCATACAGGGACCCCCTTTGTTGCTTTCTTT.

This clonotype was counted at least ten times. The chain is built from TRBV28 and TRBJ2-3; D uncertain. Per the germline V gene, CDR1 is MDHEN and CDR2 is SYDVKM. V gave up 10 bases and J gave up 0 bases, with 8 bases separating them. The CDR3 is 12 residues long. Written as DNA, the CDR3 is TGTGCCACGGGCAAGAGCACAGATACGCAGTATTTT. Encoded protein: CATGKSTDTQYF.

This clonotype was seen many times. CDR3: CAATGGIPYNEQFF. The CDR3 bases are TGTGCCGCCACAGGGGGCATCCCCTACAATGAGCAGTTCTTC. This sequence joins TRBV10-3 and TRBJ2-1; 9 bases agree with TRBD1. This CDR3 has 14 residues. The trim removed 11 bases at V and 2 bases at J, leaving 7 bases unmatched. The germline V gene encodes CDR1 ENHRY and CDR2 SYGVKD.

There are a few counts of this clonotype. The V and J genes are TRBV12-3 or TRBV12-4 and TRBJ2-1; 7 bases match TRBD2. V lost 6 bases to trimming and J lost 7 bases; unmatched junction nucleotides: 9. The CDR3 has 14 residues. This CDR3 is CASSLGGSRNEQFF. CDR3 bases: TGTGCCAGCAGCCTCGGGGGGTCTAGGAATGAGCAGTTCTTC.

This chain links TRBV12-3 or TRBV12-4 with TRBJ1-1; maybe TRBD1 (5 bases). V was shortened by 6 bases and J by 5 bases, with 16 bases between the two germline ends. CDR3 length: 14 amino acids. CDR3 amino acids: CASRSGTRGTEAFF. As DNA, the CDR3 is TGTGCCAGCAGATCCGGGACCCGGGGTACTGAAGCTTTCTTT.

This clonotype was counted many times. The gene calls are TRBV20-1 and TRBJ2-7; 10 positions agree with TRBD1. Germline loops: CDR1 DFQATT, CDR2 SNEGSKA (reference sequence). This CDR3 is 16 amino acids long. V trimming: 3 bases; J trimming: 2 bases; junction bases outside the gene matches: 10. The CDR3 sequence: CSARADRGHVAYEQYF. DNA for the CDR3: TGCAGTGCTAGGGCAGACAGGGGGCATGTCGCCTACGAGCAGTACTTC.